This T cell receptor (beta chain) derives from a study of vaccination and CD4 T cells after COVID-19. Study summary: Once diagnosed, patients had post-COVID samples drawn a median roughly 97 days later (range 35 to 161). The interval from dose two to post-vaccine sampling had a median of 72 days, and it ranged from 14 to 241. SARS-CoV-2, HCoV-NL63, HCoV-OC43 and HCoV-229E supplied the overlapping spike peptides used to stimulate cells. Culture controls were given either a CEFX pool, an HIV-1 Nef pool, or no peptide.

Germline CDR1 SGHAT, CDR2 FQNNGV. CDR3 length equals 13 residues. Trimming shortened V by 3 bases and J by 5 bases, and 5 bases separated the two germline ends. With regard to this clonotype: Its matching antigen is unknown.

Treatment given: 10-day PBMC culture with coronavirus spike peptide pools or control peptides (ViraFEST assay). Sequencing of DNA taken from cultured CD4+ T cells relied on the Oncomine TCR Beta short-read assay. Using its own MiXCR run on the PCR reads, TCRdb lists one record per CDR3 protein. The sample lists about 21,000 distinct CDR3 sequences; 45% to 50% were seen once. Material for sequencing was CD4+ T cells from blood, cultured in vitro. The rearrangement links TRBV11-2 to TRBJ1-6; D gene uncertain. This receptor was obtained from a human donor who had recovered from COVID-19. CDR3 sequence reads: CASSFGDNSPLHF. The CDR3 nucleotides read TGTGCCAGCAGCTTCGGGGATAATTCACCCCTCCACTTT.